The 18 T cell receptor beta chains presented below share a single source sample, sequenced in a study of human thymus T cells (dated by TCRdb to the early 2020s). The library was obtained by the immunoSEQ multiplex PCR assay. TCRdb holds this immuneACCESS table with in-frame rearrangements only. Some clones are missing; in checked studies, unresolved V genes explain under half, and the rest has no known cause. Counted in this sample were fewer than 90,000 clones; just over 95% of them appeared once. The top ten clones comprise 0.031% of the sample. Thymus tissue was collected as surgical resects that were removed during corrective cardiac surgery. The sample was thymus tissue. The receptors shown here come from a boy in the first two years of life with a congenital heart defect but otherwise immunologically healthy.

The chain combines TRBV9 with TRBJ2-1; D tentatively fits TRBD1 or TRBD2 (5 bases each). Deletions cut 0 bases from V and 3 bases from J, with 13 bases between. This CDR3 has 16 residues. CDR1 is SGDLS, CDR2 YYNGEE, per germline. Here the CDR3 reads CASSVAGRDDYNEQFF. The CDR3 coding sequence is TGTGCCAGCAGCGTAGCTGGACGGGACGACTACAATGAGCAGTTCTTC.

The rearrangement joins TRBV7-6 to TRBJ1-4; 9 bases line up with TRBD1. This CDR3 region has 15 residues. Germline CDR1 and CDR2: SGHVS and FNYEAQ. Losses at the gene ends were 3 bases for V and 8 bases for J; bases not matched to a gene: 7. CDR3 in DNA: TGTGCCAGCAGCTTCGGGACAGGGCCGAGAGAAAAACTGTTTTTT. Its protein is CASSFGTGPREKLFF. The full variable domain, with the rest looked up from reference TRBV7-6 and TRBJ1-4, is GAGVSQSPRYKVTKRGQDVALRCDPISGHVSLYWYRQALGQGPEFLTYFNYEAQQDKSGLPNDRFSAERPEGSISTLTIQRTEQRDSAMYRCASSFGTGPREKLFFGSGTQLSVL.

A single count supports this clone. The chain combines TRBV7-8 with TRBJ2-3; possibly TRBD2 for D (5 bases). The germline V gene encodes CDR1 SGHVS and CDR2 FQNEAQ. Trimming stripped 1 base from V and 2 bases from J, with 10 bases between. The CDR3 spans 15 residues. Here the CDR3 reads CASSLDLDSTDTQYF. CDR3 nucleotide sequence: TGTGCCAGCAGCTTAGATTTGGACTCCACAGATACGCAGTATTTT.

This rearrangement joins TRBV5-3 to TRBJ2-3, with 11 bases matching TRBD2. TRBV5-3 qualifies as an ORF whose function is uncertain. V shed 0 bases, J shed 6 bases, and the junction held 12 bases outside the gene matches. This CDR3 comprises 18 residues. The CDR3 sequence is CARSLEASGGPRWDTQYF. The CDR3 nucleotides read TGTGCCAGAAGCTTGGAGGCTAGCGGGGGGCCCCGCTGGGATACGCAGTATTTT.

V is TRBV7-2 and J is TRBJ2-3; possible D gene TRBD2, 6 bases. Germline lookup yields CDR1 SGHTA and CDR2 FQGNSA. The length of the CDR3 is 15 residues. The germline V and J ends were trimmed by 1 base and 6 bases, with 14 bases remaining between them. CDR3 residues: CASSLGGTHLDTQYF. The CDR3 DNA sequence: TGTGCCAGCAGCTTAGGAGGGACTCACTTGGATACGCAGTATTTT.

The V call is TRBV6-1, the J call TRBJ2-1; 11 bases map to TRBD2. CDR1 and CDR2 from the germline V gene are MNHNS and SASEGT. There are 18 residues in the CDR3. After removal of 2 bases from V and 4 bases from J, the junction contained 10 bases not matched to a gene. Here the CDR3 DNA reads TGTGCCAGCAGTGAAAATCGTATGGGACTAGCGGCTTACAATGAGCAGTTCTTC. It is translated as CASSENRMGLAAYNEQFF.

The gene calls are TRBV29-1 and TRBJ2-1; 8 bases are a match to TRBD2. Germline V lookup: CDR1 SQVTM, CDR2 ANQGSEA. The CDR3 consists of 13 residues. The CDR3 spells CRTPGGAANEQFF. The CDR3, as DNA: TGCAGGACTCCGGGGGGGGCGGCCAATGAGCAGTTCTTC.

J is TRBJ1-1 and V is TRBV5-1; no definite D call. Trimming shortened V by 4 bases and J by 2 bases, and 12 bases separated the two germline ends. The length of the CDR3 is 14 residues. CDR1 SGHRS and CDR2 YFSETQ come from the germline V gene. The CDR3 loop is CASSQRPANTEAFF. CDR3 nucleotide sequence: TGCGCCAGCAGCCAAAGACCGGCAAACACTGAAGCTTTCTTT.

This chain joins TRBV6-1 and TRBJ2-1; D is undetermined. Germline assignment: CDR1 MNHNS and CDR2 SASEGT. This CDR3 has 17 residues. V dropped 3 bases and J dropped 2 bases, with 17 bases sitting between them. The CDR3 protein is CASSETQYPSPYNEQFF. As DNA, the CDR3 is TGTGCCAGCAGTGAGACCCAGTACCCGAGCCCCTACAATGAGCAGTTCTTC.

CDR3 coding DNA: TGTGCCAGCAGCCAAGTTGGGGGACAGGGCTCGTATAGCAATCAGCCCCAGCATTTT. The encoded protein is CASSQVGGQGSYSNQPQHF. V gene TRBV4-2 combines with J gene TRBJ1-5; 9 bases are shared with TRBD1. V lost 1 base and J lost 0; bases outside the gene matches: 10. The V gene's germline CDR1 is LGHNA and CDR2 YNFKEQ. The CDR3 length is 19 residues.

The chain carries TRBV18 and TRBJ1-6; D remains unclear. This CDR3 is built from 14 residues. Germline V CDR1 and CDR2: KGHSH, LQKENI. V was cut by 2 bases and J by 7 bases, with 9 bases left in between. As DNA, the CDR3 is TGTGCCAGCTCACCAGGGTTCGGCAATTCACCCCTCCACTTT. Residues: CASSPGFGNSPLHF.

The chain is built from TRBV13 and TRBJ1-2, with D possibly matching TRBD1 (5 bases). The germline CDR1 and CDR2 sequences are PRHDT and FYEKMQ (reference sequence). V was trimmed by 0 bases and J by 6 bases, leaving 14 bases between them. CDR3 length: 15 amino acids. For the CDR3, the DNA is TGTGCCAGCAGCTTAGGTGGCAGGGAGGTCGATGGCTACACCTTC. Translating it yields CASSLGGREVDGYTF.

The V and J genes are TRBV7-3 and TRBJ2-1; D unresolved. Deletions cut 2 bases from V and 9 bases from J, with 8 bases between. The CDR3 spans 12 residues. In germline, CDR1 is SGHTA, CDR2 FQGTGA. The CDR3 sequence is CASSLPCGEQFF. The CDR3 DNA reads TGTGCCAGCAGCTTACCTTGCGGTGAGCAGTTCTTC.

This chain uses TRBV29-1 with TRBJ2-7; D is perhaps TRBD2 (5 bases). CDR1 and CDR2 (germline): SQVTM, ANQGSEA. V was pared by 2 bases and J by 1 base, with 12 bases between. The CDR3 runs 14 residues. CDR3 protein: CSVESHGVSYEQYF. DNA for the CDR3: TGCAGCGTTGAATCGCACGGGGTGTCCTACGAGCAGTACTTC.

The chain carries TRBV27 and TRBJ1-6; D not resolved. This CDR3 comprises 14 residues. Germline values: CDR1 MNHEY, CDR2 SMNVEV (reference sequence). Trimming took off 2 bases at V and 7 bases at J, with 9 bases between the two ends. The CDR3 region is CASSLKARNSPLHF. CDR3 bases: TGTGCCAGCAGTTTAAAGGCCCGAAATTCACCCCTCCACTTT.

The chain combines TRBV11-2 with TRBJ2-7; a weak D match, TRBD1 (6 bases). Germline V gene sequence: CDR1 SGHAT, CDR2 FQNNGV. The V and J ends lost 4 bases and 6 bases respectively, with 31 bases between them. CDR3 length equals 19 residues. This CDR3 is CASSSLAPPDRMEPCEQYF. The CDR3 DNA sequence: TGTGCCAGCAGCTCCCTAGCCCCACCTGACAGGATGGAACCATGCGAGCAGTACTTC.

The gene calls are TRBV5-1 and TRBJ2-7; D might be TRBD2 (6 bases). Trimming shortened V by 0 bases and J by 5 bases, and 12 bases separated the two germline ends. CDR3 length equals 14 residues. Germline assignment: CDR1 SGHRS and CDR2 YFSETQ. DNA for the CDR3: TGCGCCAGCAGCTTGGCGGGGGACCGGCACGAGCAGTACTTC. Its translation is CASSLAGDRHEQYF. The whole variable domain, filled in from reference TRBV5-1 and TRBJ2-7, reads KAGVTQTPRYLIKTRGQQVTLSCSPISGHRSVSWYQQTPGQGLQFLFEYFSETQRNKGNFPGRFSGRQFSNSRSEMNVSTLELGDSALYLCASSLAGDRHEQYFGPGTRLTVT.

The V call is TRBV7-2, the J call TRBJ2-5, with 7 positions matching TRBD2. This CDR3 has 17 residues. V shed 0 bases, J shed 2 bases, and the junction held 9 bases outside the gene matches. Germline loops: CDR1 SGHTA, CDR2 FQGNSA. The CDR3 DNA sequence: TGTGCCAGCAGCTTAGCGGGCCGGGACTACCGACAAGAGACCCAGTACTTC. Translating gives CASSLAGRDYRQETQYF.